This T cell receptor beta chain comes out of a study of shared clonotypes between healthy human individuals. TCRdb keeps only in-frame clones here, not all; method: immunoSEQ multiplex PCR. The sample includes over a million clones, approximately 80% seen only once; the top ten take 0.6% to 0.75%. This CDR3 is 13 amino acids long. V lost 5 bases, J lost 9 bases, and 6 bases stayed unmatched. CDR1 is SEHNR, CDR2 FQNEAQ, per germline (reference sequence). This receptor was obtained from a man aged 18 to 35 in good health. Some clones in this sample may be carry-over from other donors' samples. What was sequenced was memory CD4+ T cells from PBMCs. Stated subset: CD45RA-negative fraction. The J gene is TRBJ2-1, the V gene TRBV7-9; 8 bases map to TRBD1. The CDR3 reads CASSRTGLGEQFF. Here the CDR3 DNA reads TGTGCCAGCAGCAGGACAGGGTTGGGTGAGCAGTTCTTC.